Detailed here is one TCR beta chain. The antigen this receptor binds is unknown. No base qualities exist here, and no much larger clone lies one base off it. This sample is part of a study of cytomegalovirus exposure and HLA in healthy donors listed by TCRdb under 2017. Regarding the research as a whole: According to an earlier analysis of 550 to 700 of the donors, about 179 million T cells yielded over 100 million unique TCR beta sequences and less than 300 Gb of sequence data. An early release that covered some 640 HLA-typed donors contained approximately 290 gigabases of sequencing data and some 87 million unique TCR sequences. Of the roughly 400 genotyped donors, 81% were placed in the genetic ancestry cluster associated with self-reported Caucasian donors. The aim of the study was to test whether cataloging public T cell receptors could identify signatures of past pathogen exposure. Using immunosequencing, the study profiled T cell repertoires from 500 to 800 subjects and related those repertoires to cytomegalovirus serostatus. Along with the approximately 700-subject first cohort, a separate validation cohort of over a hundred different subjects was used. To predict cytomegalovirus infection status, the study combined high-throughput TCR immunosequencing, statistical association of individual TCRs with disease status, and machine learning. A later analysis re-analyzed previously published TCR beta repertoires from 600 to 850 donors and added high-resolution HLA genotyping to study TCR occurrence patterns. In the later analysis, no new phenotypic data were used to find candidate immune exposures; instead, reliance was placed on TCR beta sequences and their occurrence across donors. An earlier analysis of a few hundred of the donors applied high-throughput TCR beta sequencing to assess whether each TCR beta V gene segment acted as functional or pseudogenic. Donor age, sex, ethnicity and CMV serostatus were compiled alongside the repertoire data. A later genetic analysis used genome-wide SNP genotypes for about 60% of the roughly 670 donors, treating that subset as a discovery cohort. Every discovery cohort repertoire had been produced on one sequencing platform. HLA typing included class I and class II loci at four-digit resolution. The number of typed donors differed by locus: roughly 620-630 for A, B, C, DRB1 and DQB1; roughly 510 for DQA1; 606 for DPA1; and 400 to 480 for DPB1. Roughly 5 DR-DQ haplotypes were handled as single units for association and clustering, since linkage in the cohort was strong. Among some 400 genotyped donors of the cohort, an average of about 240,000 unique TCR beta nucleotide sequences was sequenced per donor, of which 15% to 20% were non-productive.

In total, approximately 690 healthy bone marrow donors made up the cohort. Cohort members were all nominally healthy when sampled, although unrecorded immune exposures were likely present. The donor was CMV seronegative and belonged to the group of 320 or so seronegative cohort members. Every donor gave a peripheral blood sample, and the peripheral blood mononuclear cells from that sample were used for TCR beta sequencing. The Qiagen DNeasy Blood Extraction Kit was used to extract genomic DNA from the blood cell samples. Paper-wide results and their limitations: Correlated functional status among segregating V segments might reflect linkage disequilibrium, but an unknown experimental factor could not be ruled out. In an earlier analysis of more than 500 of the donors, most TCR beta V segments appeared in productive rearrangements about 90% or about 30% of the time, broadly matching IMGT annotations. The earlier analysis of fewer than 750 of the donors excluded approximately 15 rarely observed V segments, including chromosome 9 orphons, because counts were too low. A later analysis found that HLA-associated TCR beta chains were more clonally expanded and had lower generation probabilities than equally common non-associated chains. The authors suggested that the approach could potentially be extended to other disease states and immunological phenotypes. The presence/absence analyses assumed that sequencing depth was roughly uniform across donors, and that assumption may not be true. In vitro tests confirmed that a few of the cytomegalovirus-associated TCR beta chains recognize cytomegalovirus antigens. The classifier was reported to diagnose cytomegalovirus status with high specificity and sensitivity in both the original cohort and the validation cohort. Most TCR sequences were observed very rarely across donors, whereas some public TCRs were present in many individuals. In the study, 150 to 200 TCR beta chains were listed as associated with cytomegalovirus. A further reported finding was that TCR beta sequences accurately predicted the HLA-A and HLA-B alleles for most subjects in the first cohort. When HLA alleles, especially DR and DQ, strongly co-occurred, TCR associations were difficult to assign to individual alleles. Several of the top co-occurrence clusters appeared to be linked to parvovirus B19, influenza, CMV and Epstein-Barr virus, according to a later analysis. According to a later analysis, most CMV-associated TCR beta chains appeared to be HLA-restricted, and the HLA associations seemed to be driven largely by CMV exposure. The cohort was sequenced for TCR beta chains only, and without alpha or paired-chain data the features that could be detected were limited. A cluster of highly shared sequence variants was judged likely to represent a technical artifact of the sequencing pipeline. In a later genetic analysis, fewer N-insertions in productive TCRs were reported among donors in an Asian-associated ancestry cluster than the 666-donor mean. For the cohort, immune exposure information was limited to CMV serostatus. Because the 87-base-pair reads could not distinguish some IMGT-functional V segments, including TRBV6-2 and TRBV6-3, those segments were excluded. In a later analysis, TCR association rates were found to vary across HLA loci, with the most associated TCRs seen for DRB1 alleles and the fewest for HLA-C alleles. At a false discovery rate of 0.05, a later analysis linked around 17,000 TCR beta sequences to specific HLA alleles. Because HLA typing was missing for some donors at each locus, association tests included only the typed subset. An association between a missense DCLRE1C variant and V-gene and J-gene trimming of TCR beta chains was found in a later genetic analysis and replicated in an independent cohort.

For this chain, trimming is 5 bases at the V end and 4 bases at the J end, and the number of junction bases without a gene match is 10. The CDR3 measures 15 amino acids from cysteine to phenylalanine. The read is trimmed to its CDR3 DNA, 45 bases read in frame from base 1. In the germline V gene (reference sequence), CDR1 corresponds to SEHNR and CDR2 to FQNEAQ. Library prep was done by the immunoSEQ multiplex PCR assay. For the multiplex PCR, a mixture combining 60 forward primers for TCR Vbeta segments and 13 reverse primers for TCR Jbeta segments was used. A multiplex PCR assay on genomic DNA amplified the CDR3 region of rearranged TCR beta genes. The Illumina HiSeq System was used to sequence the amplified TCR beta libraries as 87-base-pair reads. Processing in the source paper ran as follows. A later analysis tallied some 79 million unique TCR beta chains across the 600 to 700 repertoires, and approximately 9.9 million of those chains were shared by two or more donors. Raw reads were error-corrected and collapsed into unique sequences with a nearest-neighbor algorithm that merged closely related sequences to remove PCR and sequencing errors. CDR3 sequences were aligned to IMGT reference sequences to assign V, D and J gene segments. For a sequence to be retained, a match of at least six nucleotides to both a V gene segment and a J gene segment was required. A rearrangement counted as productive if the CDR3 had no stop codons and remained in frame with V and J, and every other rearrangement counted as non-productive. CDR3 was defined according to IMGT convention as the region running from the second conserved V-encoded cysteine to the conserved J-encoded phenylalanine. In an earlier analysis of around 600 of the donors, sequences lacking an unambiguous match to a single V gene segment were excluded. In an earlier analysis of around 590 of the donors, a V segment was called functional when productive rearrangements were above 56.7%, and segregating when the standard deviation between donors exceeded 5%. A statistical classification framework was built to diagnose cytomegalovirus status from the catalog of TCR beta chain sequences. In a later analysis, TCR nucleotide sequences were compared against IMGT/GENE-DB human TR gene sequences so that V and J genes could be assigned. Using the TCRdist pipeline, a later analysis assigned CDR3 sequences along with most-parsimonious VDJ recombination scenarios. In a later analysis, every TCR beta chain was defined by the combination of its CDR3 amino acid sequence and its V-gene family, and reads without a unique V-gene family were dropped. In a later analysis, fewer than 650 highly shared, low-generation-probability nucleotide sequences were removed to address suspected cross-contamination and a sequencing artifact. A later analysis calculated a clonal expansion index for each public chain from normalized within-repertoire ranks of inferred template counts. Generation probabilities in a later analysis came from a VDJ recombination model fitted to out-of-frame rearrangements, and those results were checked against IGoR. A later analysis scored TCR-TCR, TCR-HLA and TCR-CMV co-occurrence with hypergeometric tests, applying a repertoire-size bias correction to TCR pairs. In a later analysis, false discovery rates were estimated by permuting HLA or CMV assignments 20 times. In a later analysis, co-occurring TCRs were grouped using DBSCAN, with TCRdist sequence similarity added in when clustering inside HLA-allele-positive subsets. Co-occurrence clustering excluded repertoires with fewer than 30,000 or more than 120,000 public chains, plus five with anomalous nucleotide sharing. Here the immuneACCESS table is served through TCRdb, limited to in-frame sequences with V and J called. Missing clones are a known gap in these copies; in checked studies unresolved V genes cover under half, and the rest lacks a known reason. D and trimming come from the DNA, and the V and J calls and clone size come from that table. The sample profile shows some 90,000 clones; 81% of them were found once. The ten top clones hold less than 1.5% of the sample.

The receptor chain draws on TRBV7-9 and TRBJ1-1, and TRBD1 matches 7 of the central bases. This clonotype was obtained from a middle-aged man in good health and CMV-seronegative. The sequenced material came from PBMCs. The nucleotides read TGTGCCAGCAGCGAGGGACGGGGACAGCTCACTGAAGCTTTCTTT. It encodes CASSEGRGQLTEAFF. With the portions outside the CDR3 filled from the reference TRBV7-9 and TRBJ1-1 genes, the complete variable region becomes DTGVSQNPRHKITKRGQNVTFRCDPISEHNRLYWYRQTLGQGPEFLTYFQNEAQLEKSRLLSDRFSAERPKGSFSTLEIQRTEQGDSAMYLCASSEGRGQLTEAFFGQGTRLTVV.